This TCR beta chain was sequenced during a study of cytomegalovirus exposure and HLA in healthy donors. Study information: Some 80 million unique TCRs from HLA-typed donors were held in an early data release. In terms of ancestry, the Caucasian-associated cluster contained 80% to 90% of the 350 to 450 genotyped donors. Findings of the study overall: Prediction of most subjects' HLA-A and HLA-B alleles by TCR beta sequences was reportedly accurate.

Primers for the PCR totalled 60 Vbeta and 13 Jbeta. The method was immunoSEQ multiplex PCR; TCRdb's version includes in-frame clones alone and lacks a portion of them. Among some 130,000 clones, 80% were seen once, and the ten largest hold just over 2.5%. A note on this clone: Its antigen is still unknown.

The junction had 6 bases not matched to a gene; V was cut back by 0 bases and J by 4 bases. The CDR3 is 17 residues long. From germline, CDR1 is SGHDT and CDR2 YYEEEE. The chain is built from TRBV5-6 and TRBJ2-2; 10 bases are shared with TRBD1. The origin of this receptor is a man in his thirties or forties in good health and CMV-seronegative. Sequencing input: PBMCs. CDR3 DNA: TGTGCCAGCAGCTTGGTTGGGACAGGGGTCTCCACCGGGGAGCTGTTTTTT. This encodes CASSLVGTGVSTGELFF. The variable domain in full, with the rest retrieved from reference TRBV5-6 and TRBJ2-2, is DAGVTQSPTHLIKTRGQQVTLRCSPKSGHDTVSWYQQALGQGPQFIFQYYEEEERQRGNFPDRFSGHQFPNYSSELNVNALLLGDSALYLCASSLVGTGVSTGELFFGEGSRLTVL.